These 31 T cell receptor beta chains originate from one sample sequenced in a study of T cells after yellow fever vaccination. TCRdb fed the 5' RACE reads into MiXCR, producing one record per CDR3 protein. Among 610,000 or so distinct CDR3 sequences listed, 9% to 15% were seen once. The sample here was PBMCs, taken on the day of the yellow fever booster vaccination. The source is a man under 40 who received the YFV17D yellow fever vaccine.

This clonotype has only a few counts. CDR3 DNA sequence: TGTGCCAGCAGCTCTGACAGGGGTAGGACCCAGTACTTC. This encodes CASSSDRGRTQYF. V usage is TRBV11-3 and J usage is TRBJ2-5; 8 bases align to TRBD1. The CDR3 has 13 amino acids. Germline assignment: CDR1 SGHNT and CDR2 YENEEA. V gave up 4 bases and J gave up 7 bases; unmatched junction bases: 5.

This rearrangement joins TRBV11-2 to TRBJ2-3; 8 bases match TRBD1. V dropped 2 bases and J dropped 4; count of bases not matched to a gene: 2. The germline V gene has CDR1 SGHAT and CDR2 FQNNGV. The CDR3 is 14 amino acids. CDR3 amino acids: CASSLRTGPDTQYF. The CDR3 DNA reads TGTGCCAGCAGCTTAAGGACAGGGCCAGATACGCAGTATTTT. The full variable domain, its missing parts supplied by reference TRBV11-2 and TRBJ2-3, is EAGVAQSPRYKIIEKRQSVAFWCNPISGHATLYWYQQILGQGPKLLIQFQNNGVVDDSQLPKDRFSAERLKGVDSTLKIQPAKLEDSAVYLCASSLRTGPDTQYFGPGTRLTVL.

This chain joins TRBV7-9 and TRBJ2-1; either TRBD1 or TRBD2 may supply D (6 bases each). This CDR3 spans 13 amino acids. The germline CDR1 and CDR2 sequences are SEHNR and FQNEAQ (reference sequence). The CDR3 here is CAEGGLLYNEQFF. The CDR3 region has the DNA TGTGCAGAAGGGGGACTCTTATACAATGAGCAGTTCTTC.

The chain is built from TRBV6-2 or TRBV6-3 and TRBJ2-7; 12 bases align to TRBD1. This CDR3 is 16 amino acids long. Trimming removed 7 bases from V and 3 bases from J; junction bases left unmatched: 10. Germline V gene lookup returns CDR1 MNHEY and CDR2 SVGEGT. CDR3 amino acids: CASNDAGTGGFYEQYF. CDR3 in DNA: TGTGCCAGCAATGACGCCGGGACAGGGGGCTTCTACGAGCAGTACTTC.

The table lists this clonotype with a few counts. CDR3 nucleotides: TGTGCCAGCAGCGTAGAAGGTAGTCTGGGGGTTGAAGCTTTCTTT. Its protein is CASSVEGSLGVEAFF. This chain links TRBV9 with TRBJ1-1, with D possibly being TRBD1 (5 bases). CDR1 SGDLS and CDR2 YYNGEE come from the germline V gene. The length of the CDR3 is 15 residues. The ends were cut back, 0 bases at V and 7 bases at J, with 16 bases in the middle.

This clonotype showed up just a few times. The rearrangement uses TRBV18 and TRBJ1-1, with D possibly matching TRBD1 (5 bases). V was pared by 5 bases and J by 12 bases, with 16 bases between. Germline V CDR1 and CDR2: KGHSH, LQKENI. The CDR3 totals 12 residues. CDR3 in DNA: TGTGCCAGCTCAGCAGGGTTTGAAGAATCTTTCTTT. Its protein product is CASSAGFEESFF. The whole variable domain, filled in from reference TRBV18 and TRBJ1-1, reads NAGVMQNPRHLVRRRGQEARLRCSPMKGHSHVYWYRQLPEEGLKFMVYLQKENIIDESGMPKERFSAEFPKEGPSILRIQQVVRGDSAAYFCASSAGFEESFFGQGTRLTVV.

This clonotype was detected many times. This chain connects TRBV28 to TRBJ2-3; a possible D gene is TRBD1 (5 bases). The CDR3 has 18 residues. The V end was cut by 3 bases, the J end by 1 base, with 20 bases between. Germline V lookup: CDR1 MDHEN, CDR2 SYDVKM. Here the CDR3 DNA reads TGTGCCAGCAGTTTGGACCTACAGGCAAACTTCGGCACAGATACGCAGTATTTT. This translates into CASSLDLQANFGTDTQYF.

The sample holds a few counts of this clonotype. The chain has TRBV5-1 and TRBJ2-6; D is unclear. The CDR3 extends over 16 amino acids. From germline, CDR1 is SGHRS and CDR2 YFSETQ. V was shortened by 3 bases and J by 0 bases, with 10 bases between the two germline ends. The CDR3, as DNA: TGCGCCAGCAGCTCCAGCTCGGTCTCTGGGGCCAACGTCCTGACTTTC. Its protein is CASSSSSVSGANVLTF.

This chain links TRBV4-3 with TRBJ2-5; the match to TRBD2 covers 10 bases. V was pared by 0 bases and J by 5 bases, with 9 bases of the junction left unmatched. The CDR3 is 17 amino acids. CDR1 is LGHNA, CDR2 YSLEER, per germline. The chain's CDR3 is CASSQDLSSGSEETQYF. CDR3 in DNA: TGCGCCAGCAGCCAAGATCTGTCTAGCGGGAGTGAGGAGACCCAGTACTTC.

The J gene is TRBJ1-6, the V gene TRBV5-1; no reliable D call. CDR3 length: 18 residues. Trimming took off 4 bases at V and 0 bases at J, with 17 bases between the two ends. The germline gives CDR1 SGHRS, CDR2 YFSETQ. Here the CDR3 reads CASSPGEVRSSYNSPLHF. The DNA of the CDR3 is TGCGCCAGCAGCCCGGGAGAGGTCCGAAGCTCCTATAATTCACCCCTCCACTTT. The full variable domain, its missing parts supplied by reference TRBV5-1 and TRBJ1-6, is KAGVTQTPRYLIKTRGQQVTLSCSPISGHRSVSWYQQTPGQGLQFLFEYFSETQRNKGNFPGRFSGRQFSNSRSEMNVSTLELGDSALYLCASSPGEVRSSYNSPLHFGNGTRLTVT.

This clonotype has a handful of counts. The chain recombines TRBV7-9 with TRBJ1-2, with 7 bases matching TRBD1. The germline V gene encodes CDR1 SEHNR and CDR2 FQNEAQ (reference sequence). CDR3 length: 15 amino acids. Losses at the gene ends were 4 bases for V and 3 bases for J; bases not matched to a gene: 8. The CDR3, as DNA: TGTGCCAGCAGCTCAGGACAGGCGAACTACTATGGCTACACCTTC. Translated, it gives CASSSGQANYYGYTF.

This clonotype was seen a few times. V usage is TRBV10-1 and J usage is TRBJ2-7; 7 nucleotides agree with TRBD2. This CDR3 spans 13 amino acids. The J segment lost 4 bases and the V segment lost 6 bases, leaving 6 bases of the junction unmatched. Germline values: CDR1 WNHNN, CDR2 SYGVQD (reference sequence). CDR3 sequence: CASSLSGQYEQYF. DNA for the CDR3: TGCGCCAGCAGCCTTAGCGGGCAATACGAGCAGTACTTC.

The chain is built from TRBV19 and TRBJ2-1; 8 nucleotides line up with TRBD2. CDR3 length: 13 residues. V was pared by 7 bases and J by 4 bases, with 3 bases of the junction left unmatched. Germline V lookup: CDR1 LNHDA, CDR2 SQIVND (reference sequence). The CDR3 is CASTTSGYNEQFF. The CDR3 coding sequence is TGTGCCAGTACCACTAGCGGTTACAATGAGCAGTTCTTC.

This clonotype has just a few counts. This chain connects TRBV20-1 to TRBJ2-7; 9 bases line up with TRBD2. Trimming at V came to 5 bases and at J to 7 bases, leaving 6 bases not matched to a gene. Germline lookup yields CDR1 DFQATT and CDR2 SNEGSKA (reference sequence). The CDR3 covers 12 residues. CDR3 in DNA: TGCAGTGCTCTCGCGGGAGGGCTTGAGCAGTACTTC. It encodes CSALAGGLEQYF.

This clonotype showed up many times. The junction departs from the called germline gene at one end, perhaps through a read error. The chain recombines TRBV12-3 or TRBV12-4 with TRBJ1-1; D is perhaps TRBD1 (5 bases). CDR3 size: 12 residues. The CDR3 region is CASSLAGTEAFF. CDR3 nucleotides: TGTGCCAGCAGCTTAGCAGGGACTGAAGCTTTCTTT.

This clonotype was recorded a few times. The chain couples TRBV20-1 to TRBJ2-1, with 10 nucleotides matching TRBD2. Germline CDR1 reads DFQATT; CDR2 reads SNEGSKA (reference sequence). The CDR3 loop spans 16 amino acids. V was clipped by 3 bases and J by 4 bases; unmatched bases: 9. The CDR3 reads CSASVRTSGRYNEQFF. In DNA form, the CDR3 reads TGCAGTGCTAGCGTCCGGACTAGCGGACGGTACAATGAGCAGTTCTTC.

The chain is built from TRBV5-5 and TRBJ2-1; 7 nucleotides line up with TRBD2. The CDR3 spans 14 residues. Germline CDR1 SGHKS, CDR2 YYEKEE (reference sequence). Trimming took 4 bases from V and 7 from J; bases not matched to a gene: 8. In DNA, the CDR3 is TGTGCCAGCAGCCCCATGGGGGGGAGGAATGAGCAGTTCTTC. Amino acids: CASSPMGGRNEQFF.

The chain uses TRBV9 and TRBJ2-6, with unresolved D. With 0 bases removed from V and 3 bases from J, the gap between germline ends came to 7 bases. CDR3 length: 15 amino acids. Looked up from germline, CDR1 is SGDLS and CDR2 is YYNGEE. CDR3 amino acids: CASSVDKDGANVLTF. In DNA, the CDR3 is TGTGCCAGCAGCGTAGATAAAGATGGGGCCAACGTCCTGACTTTC.

This chain's CDR3 is CASSPGLAGGAEQYF. The CDR3, as DNA: TGTGCCAGCTCACCGGGCCTAGCGGGAGGAGCCGAGCAGTACTTC. The rearrangement uses TRBV18 and TRBJ2-7, with 11 bases matching TRBD2. The germline V gene encodes CDR1 KGHSH and CDR2 LQKENI. This CDR3 is 15 amino acids long. Trimming removed 3 bases from V and 6 bases from J; junction bases left unmatched: 7.

This clonotype was observed many times. J is TRBJ2-4 and V is TRBV20-1, with D possibly TRBD2 on 6 matching bases. The CDR3 runs 16 residues. Trimming shortened V by 0 bases and J by 3 bases, and 15 bases separated the two germline ends. Germline V lookup: CDR1 DFQATT, CDR2 SNEGSKA (reference sequence). The CDR3 nucleotides are TGCAGTGCTAGAGACCCGGGGGAGTCGTTCAAAAACATTCAGTACTTC. Amino acids: CSARDPGESFKNIQYF.

This clonotype has just a few counts. The chain combines TRBV5-1 with TRBJ2-3; D may be TRBD2 (6 bases). V lost 6 bases to trimming and J lost 4 bases, with 15 bases between them. The CDR3 has 14 amino acids. From germline, CDR1 is SGHRS and CDR2 YFSETQ. DNA of the CDR3: TGCGCCAGCACTTCGGGGGAGAGGGCAGATACGCAGTATTTT. It yields the protein CASTSGERADTQYF.

This clonotype was detected a few times. The gene calls are TRBV12-3 or TRBV12-4 and TRBJ2-1; tentatively, D is TRBD1 or TRBD2 (5 bases each). V gave up 6 bases and J gave up 7 bases, with 10 bases separating them. The CDR3 runs to 12 residues. CDR3 bases: TGTGCCAGCAGACGGGACGGGAATGAGCAGTTCTTC. Protein sequence: CASRRDGNEQFF.

This clonotype was observed many times. V is TRBV29-1 and J is TRBJ2-1; D is perhaps TRBD2 (6 bases). V lost 4 bases and J lost 9, with 16 bases in between. Germline CDR1 and CDR2: SQVTM and ANQGSEA. This CDR3 spans 13 amino acids. The CDR3 DNA reads TGCAGCGTTGCATTAGCGGTGGCGGGTGAGCAGTTCTTC. The encoded protein is CSVALAVAGEQFF.

The gene calls are TRBV4-3 and TRBJ1-3; D unresolved. V dropped 4 bases and J dropped 3 bases, with 10 bases sitting between them. This CDR3 is built from 14 residues. CDR1 is LGHNA and CDR2 is YSLEER in the germline V gene. CDR3 bases: TGCGCCAGCAGCCGAGAACAGAGTGGAAACACCATATATTTT. It yields the protein CASSREQSGNTIYF.

V and J are TRBV7-3 and TRBJ2-1, with TRBD2 identical over 12 bases. The CDR3 covers 15 residues. Germline V CDR1 and CDR2: SGHTA, FQGTGA. Trimming removed 5 bases from V and 7 bases from J; junction bases left unmatched: 6. This CDR3 reads CASSPSGRVTNEQFF. The CDR3 bases are TGTGCCAGCAGCCCTAGCGGGAGGGTGACAAATGAGCAGTTCTTC.

In this sample, this clonotype turned up a few times. The V gene is TRBV10-3, the J gene TRBJ2-7; 13 bases line up with TRBD2. With V trimmed by 7 bases and J by 1 base, 7 bases remained unmatched. This CDR3 region has 16 residues. Per germline, CDR1 ENHRY and CDR2 SYGVKD. The CDR3 sequence is CAITGTSGNGSYEQYF. The CDR3 DNA follows: TGTGCCATCACGGGGACTAGCGGGAATGGATCCTACGAGCAGTACTTC.

J is TRBJ2-1 and V is TRBV12-5; 7 bases fit TRBD2. CDR1 is LGHNT, CDR2 FRNRAP, per germline. The CDR3 is made up of 15 amino acids. The V and J ends lost 5 bases and 5 bases, in that order; junction bases with no gene match: 9. The CDR3 loop is CASGPMAGENNEQFF. CDR3 bases: TGTGCTAGTGGTCCGATGGCGGGAGAAAACAATGAGCAGTTCTTC.

This clonotype was detected only a few times. V usage is TRBV3-1 and J usage is TRBJ1-2; no clear D. The germline V gene encodes CDR1 LGHDT and CDR2 YNNKEL (reference sequence). V was cut by 0 bases and J by 8 bases, with 7 bases left in between. CDR3 size: 12 residues. The CDR3 is CASSQELIGYTF. The CDR3 DNA sequence: TGTGCCAGCAGCCAAGAACTAATCGGCTACACCTTC. Variable domain in full (rest from reference TRBV3-1 and TRBJ1-2): DTAVSQTPKYLVTQMGNDKSIKCEQNLGHDTMYWYKQDSKKFLKIMFSYNNKELIINETVPNRFSPKSPDKAHLNLHINSLELGDSAVYFCASSQELIGYTFGSGTRLTVV.

The chain links TRBV6-1 to TRBJ2-7; D may match TRBD1 or TRBD2 (5 bases each). In germline, CDR1 is MNHNS, CDR2 SASEGT. There are 14 residues in the CDR3. V was trimmed by 1 base and J by 8 bases, leaving 15 bases between them. The CDR3 DNA follows: TGTGCCAGCAGTGAAGGGGGGAACGGAGTCAAGCAGTACTTC. Translation gives CASSEGGNGVKQYF.

The chain couples TRBV28 to TRBJ2-7; 9 bases align to TRBD2. Germline lookup yields CDR1 MDHEN and CDR2 SYDVKM. The CDR3 covers 18 residues. The V and J ends lost 6 bases and 3 bases, in that order; junction bases with no gene match: 18. The CDR3 DNA reads as TGTGCCAGCAGCCCGGTTAGCGGGAGATGGGATATTAACTACGAGCAGTACTTC. This codes for CASSPVSGRWDINYEQYF.

V is TRBV20-1 and J is TRBJ1-3; D unclear. The length of the CDR3 is 15 residues. Germline V gene sequence: CDR1 DFQATT, CDR2 SNEGSKA (reference sequence). Trimming took off 3 bases at V and 1 base at J, with 13 bases between the two ends. DNA of the CDR3: TGCAGTGCTAGTTCCAGGCGAACTTCTGGAAACACCATATATTTT. It encodes CSASSRRTSGNTIYF.